This TCR beta chain came from a study of T cells in Graves' hyperthyroidism and ophthalmopathy. Across the study: Peripheral blood was acquired at first diagnosis, ahead of any therapy whatsoever. Study results and caveats: Ophthalmopathy was model-predicted a median about 6.7 months pre-onset. Blood also carried most thyroid clonotypes expanded above 0.001.

V was shortened by 6 bases and J by 0 bases, with 7 bases between the two germline ends. Germline loops: CDR1 ENHRY, CDR2 SYGVKD. There are 13 residues in the CDR3. The table lists this clonotype with a few counts. Its antigen is unknown. The PBMCs had their origin in about 9.7 ml of fresh peripheral blood. Researchers amplified the TCR beta CDR3 regions from RNA transcripts. HTBI primers were employed in a first-round RT-PCR of the TCR CDR3. TCRdb reprocessed the multiplex PCR reads via MiXCR and lists one record per CDR3 protein. The sample holds around 760,000 distinct CDR3 sequences, about a third seen once.

V and J are TRBV10-3 and TRBJ2-3, with D possibly TRBD2 on 6 matching bases. The sample consisted of blood. This clonotype was obtained from a woman aged 40 to 50 with Graves' hyperthyroidism. The DNA of the CDR3 is TGTGCCATCAGCGGGGGAAGCACAGATACGCAGTATTTT. This codes for CAISGGSTDTQYF.